The 7 T cell receptor beta chains below all came from one sample that was sequenced in a study of cytomegalovirus exposure and HLA in healthy donors (dated by TCRdb to 2015 to 2018). Library creation used the immunoSEQ multiplex PCR assay. For the multiplex PCR, a mixture combining 60 forward primers for TCR Vbeta segments and 13 reverse primers for TCR Jbeta segments was used. The source is immuneACCESS, and TCRdb retained only in-frame sequences with V and J called. Part of the clones is not carried over; for the studies checked, unresolved V genes explain less than half of this, and the remainder is unexplained. This sample is represented by about 170,000 clones; more than 80% of them were singletons. The leading ten clones occupy roughly 0.69% of the sample. Sequenced: PBMCs. Receptors originate from a woman between 18 and 29 years old in good health and CMV-seronegative.

This clone has more than one count but fewer than ten. V usage is TRBV7-2 and J usage is TRBJ2-7; TRBD2 matches at 7 bases. Per germline, CDR1 SGHTA and CDR2 FQGNSA. The J segment lost 6 bases and the V segment lost 5 bases, leaving 13 bases of the junction unmatched. The CDR3 sequence is 15 residues long. Here the CDR3 reads CASSQRGGREGEQYF. The CDR3 nucleotides are TGTGCCAGCAGCCAACGGGGTGGCAGGGAGGGCGAGCAGTACTTC.

The rearrangement joins TRBV13 to TRBJ2-1; 12 bases map to TRBD2. The V and J ends lost 5 bases and 7 bases, in that order; junction bases with no gene match: 6. Germline CDR1 PRHDT, CDR2 FYEKMQ (reference sequence). The CDR3 covers 15 residues. The CDR3: CASSRLAGGPNEQFF. The CDR3, as DNA: TGTGCCAGCAGCCGTCTAGCGGGAGGGCCGAATGAGCAGTTCTTC.

This chain connects TRBV5-1 to TRBJ1-3; weak D call: TRBD1 (5 bases). The CDR3 runs 16 residues. V lost 3 bases, J lost 0 bases, and 13 bases lay in between. The germline CDR1 and CDR2 sequences are SGHRS and YFSETQ. This CDR3 reads CASSSPGDPSGNTIYF. The DNA of the CDR3 is TGCGCCAGCAGCTCCCCGGGGGATCCCTCTGGAAACACCATATATTTT. Full variable domain (missing parts from reference TRBV5-1 and TRBJ1-3): KAGVTQTPRYLIKTRGQQVTLSCSPISGHRSVSWYQQTPGQGLQFLFEYFSETQRNKGNFPGRFSGRQFSNSRSEMNVSTLELGDSALYLCASSSPGDPSGNTIYFGEGSWLTVV.

V gene TRBV10-2 combines with J gene TRBJ2-7; TRBD2 matches at 13 bases. The ends lost 8 bases at V and 6 bases at J; junction bases unmatched: 1. The CDR3 runs 12 residues. Germline CDR1 reads WSHSY; CDR2 reads SAAADI. The CDR3 nucleotides read TGCGCCAGCGGACTAGCGGGAGTCGAGCAGTACTTC. This gives the protein CASGLAGVEQYF.

This clone showed up just once. This sequence joins TRBV7-8 and TRBJ2-3; TRBD2 agrees at 7 bases. Germline V gene lookup returns CDR1 SGHVS and CDR2 FQNEAQ. The CDR3 consists of 17 residues. With 1 base clipped from V and 2 bases from J, the junction kept 9 bases outside the gene matches. The CDR3 DNA reads as TGTGCCAGCAGCTTAGAAGCCGCTAGCGGAATCACAGATACGCAGTATTTT. Encoded protein: CASSLEAASGITDTQYF.

This chain joins TRBV28 and TRBJ1-1; TRBD1 is a possible D gene (6 bases). The CDR3 length is 16 residues. Trimming cost V 3 bases and J 5 bases, with 19 bases left between them. Germline CDR1 reads MDHEN; CDR2 reads SYDVKM. The CDR3 DNA reads as TGTGCCAGCAGTTTTCGAGGACGGGGGGCGCGGACTGAAGCTTTCTTT. Its translation is CASSFRGRGARTEAFF.

The CDR3 region is CASSLVASTDTQYF. CDR3 in DNA: TGCGCCAGCAGCCTGGTGGCTAGCACAGATACGCAGTATTTT. The chain recombines TRBV4-3 with TRBJ2-3; D gene uncertain. V dropped 4 bases and J dropped 0 bases, with 8 bases sitting between them. Germline assignment: CDR1 LGHNA and CDR2 YSLEER. The CDR3 runs 14 residues.